This TCR beta chain was profiled in a study of Ad26.COV2.S vaccination and SARS-CoV-2 variants. Measured with immunoSEQ multiplex PCR; TCRdb has only the in-frame clones, and not every one. The repertoire holds fewer than 500,000 clones, with about 91% as singletons. Stated treatment: about 20 received Ad26.COV2.S at low or high dose, single or two shots; roughly five received placebo; per-sample allocation not given. Day 63 after the first injection of vaccine or placebo was the sampling time. Notes on this clone: The sample carries other DNA sequences with the same CDR3.

Material: peripheral blood, obtained in a trial of Ad26.COV2.S vaccine versus placebo. This sequence originates from a person aged 18-60 years who received the Ad26.COV2.S COVID-19 vaccine or a placebo.

CDR3: CASSLAGGSSYEQYF. The CDR3 nucleotides read TGTGCCAGCAGCTTAGCAGGGGGGAGCTCCTACGAGCAGTACTTC. This chain uses TRBV7-6 with TRBJ2-7; D is tentatively TRBD1 or TRBD2 (6 bases each). Germline lookup yields CDR1 SGHVS and CDR2 FNYEAQ. This CDR3 region has 15 residues. Trimming stripped 0 bases from V and 0 bases from J, with 9 bases between.